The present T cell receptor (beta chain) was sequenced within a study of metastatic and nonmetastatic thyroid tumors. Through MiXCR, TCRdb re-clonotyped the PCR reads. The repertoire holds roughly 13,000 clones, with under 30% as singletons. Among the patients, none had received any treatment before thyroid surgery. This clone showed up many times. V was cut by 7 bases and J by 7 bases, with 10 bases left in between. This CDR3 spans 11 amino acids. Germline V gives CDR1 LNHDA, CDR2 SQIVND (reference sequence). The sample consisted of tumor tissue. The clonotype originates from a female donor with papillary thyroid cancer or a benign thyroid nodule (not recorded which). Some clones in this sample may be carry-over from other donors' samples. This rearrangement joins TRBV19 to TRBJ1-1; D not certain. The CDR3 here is CASISGLEAFF. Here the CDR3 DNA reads TGTGCCAGTATATCTGGGCTTGAAGCTTTCTTT.